A selection of T cell receptor beta chains follows, all from one sample in a study of cytomegalovirus exposure and HLA in healthy donors. Sequencing was performed with immunoSEQ multiplex PCR; in TCRdb, only in-frame clones are kept and a portion is missing. The table shows about 130,000 clones, with 80% to 90% occurring only once. Sequenced sample: PBMCs. All receptors derive from a middle-aged woman in good health and CMV-seropositive. CDR3s include the opening cysteine and the closing phenylalanine or tryptophan. A D gene is named only where the DNA matches it firmly. The listing skips clone size in some rows; elsewhere it reads once, few, many or a size class.

CDR3,DNA,size,V,J,D
CATKTSLNNNEQFF,TGTGCCACCAAAACCTCCTTAAACAACAATGAGCAGTTCTTC,NA,TRBV6-1,TRBJ2-1,NA
CASSEWDSQSTGELFF,TGTGCCAGCAGTGAATGGGACAGTCAGTCCACCGGGGAGCTGTTTTTT,once,TRBV25-1,TRBJ2-2,TRBD1
CASSQEGGARETQYF,TGCGCCAGCAGCCAAGAGGGGGGGGCGCGGGAGACCCAGTACTTC,NA,TRBV4-1,TRBJ2-5,NA
CSSSSPGTAFSYEQYF,TGTTCCAGCAGCTCACCTGGGACAGCCTTTTCCTACGAGCAGTACTTC,NA,TRBV7-9,TRBJ2-7,TRBD1
CARRPGFEAFF,TGTGCCCGACGCCCAGGGTTTGAAGCTTTCTTT,few,TRBV2,TRBJ1-1,NA
CASSLFVAGAGYTEAFF,TGTGCCAGCAGCTTGTTTGTAGCGGGGGCCGGTTACACTGAAGCTTTCTTT,few,TRBV5-8,TRBJ1-1,NA
CASSSSGLAGGYETQYF,TGTGCCAGCAGCTCTTCCGGACTAGCGGGAGGGTATGAGACCCAGTACTTC,NA,TRBV5-4,TRBJ2-5,TRBD2
CASSQDLQGASGANVLTF,TGCGCCAGCAGCCAAGATCTTCAGGGCGCCTCTGGGGCCAACGTCCTGACTTTC,NA,TRBV4-3,TRBJ2-6,NA
CASRRDRRPYEQYF,TGTGCCAGCAGAAGGGACAGGAGACCTTACGAGCAGTACTTC,NA,TRBV6-1,TRBJ2-7,TRBD1
CASSLAGGVYEQYF,TGTGCCAGCAGTTTGGCAGGGGGCGTCTACGAGCAGTACTTC,NA,TRBV27,TRBJ2-7,TRBD1
CASSPKGGRGGNTIYF,TGTGCCAGCTCACCCAAGGGAGGCCGGGGCGGAAACACCATATATTTT,NA,TRBV18,TRBJ1-3,NA
CASSRTTDTYEQYF,TGCGCCAGCAGCCGGACGACAGATACCTACGAGCAGTACTTC,NA,TRBV5-1,TRBJ2-7,NA
CAWTGRVVDNEQFF,TGTGCCTGGACGGGCAGGGTTGTAGACAATGAGCAGTTCTTC,NA,TRBV30,TRBJ2-1,NA
CASSDLADSPVWGYTF,TGTGCCAGCAGTGACTTGGCGGATAGCCCTGTTTGGGGCTACACCTTC,NA,TRBV6-4,TRBJ1-2,NA
CASSRTRIRQGANTGELFF,TGTGCCAGCAGCCGGACCAGAATTAGACAGGGCGCGAACACCGGGGAGCTGTTTTTT,few,TRBV4-2,TRBJ2-2,TRBD1
CASSQGGLQETQYF,TGCGCCAGCAGCCAAGGGGGACTCCAAGAGACCCAGTACTTC,NA,TRBV4-1,TRBJ2-5,NA
CASSLGVTGEQYF,TGCGCCAGCAGCTTGGGGGTGACGGGGGAGCAGTACTTC,NA,TRBV5-1,TRBJ2-7,NA
CASSARAGSYNEQFF,TGTGCCAGCAGCGCCAGGGCCGGCTCCTACAATGAGCAGTTCTTC,NA,TRBV9,TRBJ2-1,NA
CASSLEAGDTEAFF,TGTGCCAGCAGCTTGGAAGCAGGGGACACTGAAGCTTTCTTT,NA,TRBV5-8,TRBJ1-1,NA
CASSGTGTGGRAFF,TGTGCCAGCAGCGGCACCGGGACAGGGGGCAGAGCTTTCTTT,NA,TRBV11-2,TRBJ1-1,TRBD1
CSSSLLTSENTGELFF,TGTTCCAGCAGCTTACTAACTAGTGAGAACACCGGGGAGCTGTTTTTT,NA,TRBV7-9,TRBJ2-2,NA
CASFSSLGPEQFF,TGTGCCAGCTTCTCCTCCCTGGGCCCAGAGCAGTTCTTC,NA,TRBV7-9,TRBJ2-1,NA
CASSLDRVNYGYTF,TGTGCCAGCAGCCTAGACAGGGTTAACTATGGCTACACCTTC,NA,TRBV7-9,TRBJ1-2,TRBD1
CASSSQGNTIYF,TGTGCCAGCAGTTCACAGGGGAACACCATATATTTT,NA,TRBV6-5,TRBJ1-3,TRBD1
CASSPDRGGVETQYF,TGTGCCAGCAGCCCCGATCGGGGGGGGGTTGAGACCCAGTACTTC,NA,TRBV7-9,TRBJ2-5,TRBD2
CASRNGPFGYTF,TGTGCCAGCAGAAACGGTCCTTTTGGCTACACCTTC,once,TRBV28,TRBJ1-2,NA
CASSFHRDRDTEAFF,TGTGCCAGCAGCTTTCACAGGGATAGAGACACTGAAGCTTTCTTT,NA,TRBV7-9,TRBJ1-1,NA
CASSFGSGQETQYF,TGTGCCAGCAGTTTTGGGAGCGGCCAAGAGACCCAGTACTTC,once,TRBV27,TRBJ2-5,NA
CASSVGLAGGKNEQFF,TGCGCCAGCAGCGTTGGGCTAGCGGGGGGTAAGAATGAGCAGTTCTTC,NA,TRBV5-1,TRBJ2-1,TRBD2
CATRIGLADIEKLFF,TGTGCCACCAGAATTGGTTTAGCGGACATAGAAAAACTGTTTTTT,NA,TRBV15,TRBJ1-4,NA
CASSLIGGRVAGPYEQYF,TGTGCCAGCAGCTTAATAGGGGGAAGAGTAGCGGGCCCCTACGAGCAGTACTTC,NA,TRBV7-3,TRBJ2-7,NA
CATTTDRVNEKLFF,TGTGCCACCACCACCGACAGGGTCAATGAAAAACTGTTTTTT,NA,TRBV15,TRBJ1-4,TRBD1
CASSIAGGVDTQYF,TGTGCCAGCAGTATAGCGGGAGGGGTAGATACGCAGTATTTT,NA,TRBV6-4,TRBJ2-3,TRBD2
CASSFREAFF,TGTGCCAGCAGCTTCAGGGAAGCTTTCTTT,NA,TRBV11-2,TRBJ1-1,NA
CASSPFHRGSEAFF,TGTGCCAGCAGTCCCTTTCACAGGGGCTCTGAAGCTTTCTTT,NA,TRBV28,TRBJ1-1,TRBD1
CAWGNGGPGYLPYF,TGTGCCTGGGGGAATGGAGGGCCGGGATATCTACCGTATTTT,few,TRBV30,TRBJ2-3,NA
CASSVEARGIYEQYF,TGTGCCAGCAGCGTAGAGGCCAGGGGGATATACGAGCAGTACTTC,NA,TRBV9,TRBJ2-7,TRBD1
CASSLGPGITEAFF,TGTGCCAGCAGCTTAGGGCCGGGGATCACTGAAGCTTTCTTT,NA,TRBV7-8,TRBJ1-1,NA
CASSFLAGGRLDTQYF,TGTGCCAGCAGCTTTTTGGCGGGAGGTAGATTGGATACGCAGTATTTT,once,TRBV7-6,TRBJ2-3,TRBD2
CASRDLAGGGEEQFF,TGTGCCAGTAGGGATCTAGCGGGCGGAGGAGAGGAGCAGTTCTTC,once,TRBV19,TRBJ2-1,TRBD2
CASRPDSYEQYF,TGCGCCAGCAGGCCCGACTCCTACGAGCAGTACTTC,NA,TRBV10-2,TRBJ2-7,NA
CTSSHDRPWAPPRNEQYF,TGCACCAGCAGCCACGATCGCCCGTGGGCGCCCCCACGGAACGAGCAGTACTTC,once,TRBV1,TRBJ2-7,NA
CASSMKAGAYEQYF,TGTGCCAGTAGTATGAAAGCGGGAGCCTACGAGCAGTACTTC,NA,TRBV19,TRBJ2-7,TRBD2
CATSREGQGSYEQYF,TGTGCCACCAGCAGGGAAGGACAGGGCTCCTACGAGCAGTACTTC,NA,TRBV15,TRBJ2-7,TRBD1
CASSLPGLGNTEAFF,TGTGCCAGCAGCTTACCAGGCCTCGGGAACACTGAAGCTTTCTTT,NA,TRBV7-3,TRBJ1-1,NA